Detailed here is one TCR beta chain. The sample belongs to a study of Ad26.COV2.S vaccination and SARS-CoV-2 variants. The overall study: It was the COV1001 Ad26.COV2.S trial arm that included the donor.

The CDR3 loop spans 14 amino acids. Between the trimmed V and J ends, which lost 3 bases and 4 bases, there was a span of 10 bases. The germline gives CDR1 SGHDT, CDR2 YYEEEE. Sample treatment: over 15 received Ad26.COV2.S at low or high dose, single or two shots; five or six received placebo; per-sample allocation not given. Sample collection was performed on day 63 after the first vaccine or placebo injection. Only in-frame clones appear in the TCRdb table, and some are missing; sequencing was by immunoSEQ multiplex PCR. The data show approximately 420,000 clones, with approximately 87% seen just once and about 3.5% held by the top ten.

The gene calls are TRBV5-6 and TRBJ2-2; no definite D call. The sequenced sample was peripheral blood, obtained in a trial of Ad26.COV2.S vaccine versus placebo. This clonotype was obtained from a person aged 18 to 59 who received the Ad26.COV2.S COVID-19 vaccine or a placebo. The CDR3 spells CASSYGFATGELFF. CDR3 coding DNA: TGTGCCAGCAGCTACGGGTTTGCCACCGGGGAGCTGTTTTTT.